Below are 10 T cell receptor beta chains sequenced from a single sample in a study of T cells expressing NK-cell markers. TCRdb reanalyzed the 5' RACE reads, giving one entry per CDR3 protein sequence and no DNA. Its table records some 460,000 distinct CDR3 sequences. Sequenced sample: blood T cells: a sorted CD56 or NKG2C T cell subset, CD4+ or CD8+ T cells, or bulk PBMC T cells (not recorded which). The receptors were sampled from a woman aged 45-65 years in good health.

The genes are TRBV7-6 and TRBJ1-1; TCRdb's D call, TRBD1, is unchecked because there is no DNA. Germline CDR1 and CDR2: SGHVS and FNYEAQ. This CDR3 spans 17 amino acids. The CDR3 region is CASSPWMATTRDTEAFF. Supplemented by reference TRBV7-6 and TRBJ1-1, the full variable domain reads GAGVSQSPRYKVTKRGQDVALRCDPISGHVSLYWYRQALGQGPEFLTYFNYEAQQDKSGLPNDRFSAERPEGSISTLTIQRTEQRDSAMYRCASSPWMATTRDTEAFFGQGTRLTVV.

The V call is TRBV20-1, the J call TRBJ2-1; TCRdb indicates TRBD2, and absent DNA this call remains unverified. This CDR3 is built from 16 residues. In germline, CDR1 is DFQATT, CDR2 SNEGSKA (reference sequence). Here the CDR3 reads CSASTGLAGKYNEQFF.

The rearrangement links TRBV28 to TRBJ1-6; TCRdb gives TRBD1 as the D gene, but with no DNA this cannot be confirmed. From germline, CDR1 is MDHEN and CDR2 SYDVKM. CDR3 length equals 17 residues. Here the CDR3 reads CASSANDGTAYNSPLHF.

V usage is TRBV9 and J usage is TRBJ1-1. This CDR3 is built from 14 residues. Germline CDR1 reads SGDLS; CDR2 reads YYNGEE. This chain's CDR3 is CASSVGGVNTEAFF.

V gene TRBV18 combines with J gene TRBJ2-1. Per germline, CDR1 KGHSH and CDR2 LQKENI. There are 16 residues in the CDR3. The CDR3: CASSPPFPSSYNEQFF.

The chain couples TRBV5-1 to TRBJ2-1; TCRdb picks TRBD2, but there is no DNA to check that call. This CDR3 is 16 amino acids long. The germline V gene has CDR1 SGHRS and CDR2 YFSETQ. CDR3 sequence: CASSPKSGATYNEQFF.

This sequence joins TRBV5-1 and TRBJ2-2; the D call of TRBD1 rests on TCRdb alone, since no DNA is present to check it. Germline V gives CDR1 SGHRS, CDR2 YFSETQ. CDR3 length: 17 residues. The CDR3 loop reads CASSLLQGVWTTGELFF.

The J gene is TRBJ1-5, the V gene TRBV19; no DNA is available, so the TRBD1 call from TCRdb remains unchecked. From germline, CDR1 is LNHDA and CDR2 SQIVND (reference sequence). The CDR3 runs to 14 residues. The CDR3 loop reads CASSGRGPNQPQHF.

V usage is TRBV4-1 and J usage is TRBJ2-3; the TCRdb D gene call, TRBD1, has no DNA to confirm it. The CDR3 is made up of 14 amino acids. Germline assignment: CDR1 MGHRA and CDR2 YSYEKL. CDR3 sequence: CASSRGGKTDTQYF.

The chain joins TRBV7-9 to TRBJ2-7; with no DNA, the TCRdb D assignment of TRBD1 cannot be verified. The germline CDR1 and CDR2 sequences are SEHNR and FQNEAQ (reference sequence). This CDR3 is built from 15 residues. CDR3 sequence: CASSFQRDNNYEQYF. The full variable domain, completed using reference TRBV7-9 and TRBJ2-7, is DTGVSQNPRHKITKRGQNVTFRCDPISEHNRLYWYRQTLGQGPEFLTYFQNEAQLEKSRLLSDRFSAERPKGSFSTLEIQRTEQGDSAMYLCASSFQRDNNYEQYFGPGTRLTVT.